These 28 T cell receptor beta chains came from one sample sequenced in a study of blood T cell repertoires in COVID-19. The method was immunoSEQ multiplex PCR; TCRdb's version includes in-frame clones alone and lacks a portion of them. The top ten hold around 11% of the sample, which has around 97,000 clones, over 65% seen once. Sequenced input: peripheral blood. The receptors were sampled from a human donor in a cohort sampled during active COVID-19.

The CDR3 region is CASSSPGSTDTQYF. In DNA form, the CDR3 reads TGCGCCAGCAGCTCTCCAGGGAGCACAGATACGCAGTATTTT. The chain uses TRBV5-1 and TRBJ2-3; D possibly corresponds to TRBD1 (5 bases). Per the germline V gene, CDR1 is SGHRS and CDR2 is YFSETQ. The CDR3 is 14 amino acids. The V gene lost 3 bases and the J gene lost 0 bases, with 8 bases spanning the gap.

The chain carries TRBV12-2 and TRBJ2-5; the table assigns TRBD1, which was not confirmed against the DNA. TRBV12-2 is termed a pseudogene. This CDR3 is built from 13 residues. The CDR3 protein is CASRPGGPETQYF. DNA for the CDR3: TGTGCAAGTCGCCCAGGGGGGCCAGAGACCCAGTACTTC.

The V gene is TRBV4-2, the J gene TRBJ2-1; TRBD2 is a possible D gene (6 bases). CDR1 LGHNA and CDR2 YNFKEQ come from the germline V gene. Trimming cost V 1 base and J 2 bases, with 12 bases left between them. The CDR3 loop spans 16 amino acids. The CDR3 coding sequence is TGTGCCAGCAGCCAAGTAGGGCGGGGTCCCTACAATGAGCAGTTCTTC. As protein: CASSQVGRGPYNEQFF.

The chain recombines TRBV6-1 with TRBJ1-5; tentatively, D is TRBD1 (5 bases). The CDR3 contains 13 residues. V lost 2 bases, J lost 11 bases, and 13 bases lay in between. Germline V gene data show CDR1 as MNHNS and CDR2 as SASEGT. CDR3 bases: TGTGCCAGCAGTGAAAGTGGGGGGATGGCCCAGCATTTT. This codes for CASSESGGMAQHF.

This clone has just a few counts. V gene TRBV5-1 combines with J gene TRBJ2-2; TRBD1 might be the D (5 bases). In germline, CDR1 is SGHRS, CDR2 YFSETQ. V was pared by 2 bases and J by 5 bases, with 19 bases between. The length of the CDR3 is 17 residues. DNA of the CDR3: TGCGCCAGCAGCTTCTGGTTTATAGGGGATCCGACCGGGGAGCTGTTTTTT. This encodes CASSFWFIGDPTGELFF.

The J gene is TRBJ2-2, the V gene TRBV18; 10 nucleotides align to TRBD1. The CDR3 contains 15 residues. Germline loops: CDR1 KGHSH, CDR2 LQKENI. J was trimmed by 4 bases and V by 2 bases; bases with no gene match: 1. The CDR3 nucleotides are TGTGCCAGCTCACCAGGGACAGGGGCCACCGGGGAGCTGTTTTTT. Translated: CASSPGTGATGELFF.

This chain connects TRBV5-6 to TRBJ2-5; D not certain. Looked up from germline, CDR1 is SGHDT and CDR2 is YYEEEE. The CDR3 length is 12 residues. Trimming cost V 5 bases and J 4 bases, with 9 bases left between them. In nucleotides, the CDR3 is TGTGCCAGCAGGGTCAGGCGAGAGACCCAGTACTTC. As protein: CASRVRRETQYF.

The chain has TRBV5-1 and TRBJ1-6; perhaps TRBD1 as D (6 bases). Looked up from germline, CDR1 is SGHRS and CDR2 is YFSETQ. V was shortened by 2 bases and J by 0 bases, with 15 bases between the two germline ends. There are 18 residues in the CDR3. The CDR3 here is CASSFQGPQSSYNSPLHF. The CDR3 bases are TGCGCCAGCAGCTTCCAGGGGCCCCAAAGCTCCTATAATTCACCCCTCCACTTT.

This rearrangement joins TRBV5-8 to TRBJ1-1; D might be TRBD1 (6 bases). Germline V gene sequence: CDR1 SGHTS, CDR2 YDEGEE. CDR3 size: 14 residues. V gave up 7 bases and J gave up 0 bases, with 13 bases separating them. CDR3 in amino acids: CASDPGHLNTEAFF. The CDR3 nucleotides are TGTGCCAGCGACCCGGGACACCTGAACACTGAAGCTTTCTTT.

The chain uses TRBV5-1 and TRBJ2-1; 7 positions match TRBD2. The ends lost 0 bases at V and 1 base at J; junction bases unmatched: 7. This CDR3 is built from 17 residues. Germline CDR1 reads SGHRS; CDR2 reads YFSETQ. Written as DNA, the CDR3 is TGCGCCAGCAGCTTGGCCGGGAGCGGGGCATCCTACAATGAGCAGTTCTTC. Translated: CASSLAGSGASYNEQFF.

This sequence joins TRBV18 and TRBJ2-7; D possibly corresponds to TRBD2 (5 bases). V lost 5 bases and J 2 bases, leaving 16 bases between the germline ends. In germline, CDR1 is KGHSH, CDR2 LQKENI. The CDR3 extends over 15 amino acids. The CDR3 sequence: CASSSSRAAAYEQYF. The CDR3 nucleotides are TGTGCCAGCTCATCTAGTCGAGCGGCCGCCTACGAGCAGTACTTC.

J is TRBJ1-1 and V is TRBV9; D unresolved. CDR1 is SGDLS, CDR2 YYNGEE, per germline. The CDR3 extends over 14 amino acids. Trimming removed 0 bases at V and 4 bases at J, with 10 bases between. DNA for the CDR3: TGTGCCAGCAGCGTAGGGTCGGGAATCACTGAAGCTTTCTTT. It encodes CASSVGSGITEAFF.

The chain recombines TRBV7-6 with TRBJ1-3, with TRBD1 identical over 7 bases. CDR3 length: 17 amino acids. CDR1 is SGHVS, CDR2 FNYEAQ, per germline. J lost 1 base, V lost 0 bases, and 6 bases had no gene match. CDR3 bases: TGTGCCAGCAGCTTAGCCCATACAGGGGCTTCTGGAAACACCATATATTTT. Translated, it gives CASSLAHTGASGNTIYF.

The V gene is TRBV2, the J gene TRBJ1-5; D call uncertain. Germline lookup yields CDR1 SNHLY and CDR2 FYNNEI. The CDR3 is 13 residues long. V was shortened by 8 bases and J by 4 bases, with 12 bases between the two germline ends. The CDR3 DNA follows: TGTGCCAGCCGGAATGGGAGGAATCAGCCCCAGCATTTT. It is translated as CASRNGRNQPQHF.

The gene calls are TRBV3-1 (or the pseudogene TRBV3-2) and TRBJ2-5; D gene unclear. CDR3 length: 12 amino acids. The germline CDR1 and CDR2 sequences are LGHDT and YNNKEL (reference sequence). V gave up 2 bases and J gave up 5 bases, with 6 bases separating them. The DNA for the CDR3 is TGTGCCAGCAGCCAAAATGCGGAGACCCAGTACTTC. Protein sequence: CASSQNAETQYF.

This clone was observed a single time. V and J are TRBV10-3 and TRBJ1-2; D is uncertain. The CDR3 contains 14 residues. V gave up 0 bases and J gave up 7 bases, with 12 bases separating them. CDR1 and CDR2 (germline): ENHRY, SYGVKD. The CDR3 sequence is CAISESTIRGGYTF. The DNA of the CDR3 is TGTGCCATCAGTGAGTCGACGATCCGCGGTGGCTACACCTTC.

This chain connects TRBV25-1 to TRBJ1-4; 8 nucleotides line up with TRBD1. CDR1 and CDR2 from the germline V gene are MGHDK and SYGVNS. J was trimmed by 8 bases and V by 4 bases; bases with no gene match: 9. This CDR3 comprises 15 residues. The CDR3 protein is CASSARTGRGEKLFF. The CDR3 DNA follows: TGTGCCAGCAGTGCCCGGACAGGGAGGGGAGAAAAACTGTTTTTT.

This chain joins TRBV7-9 and TRBJ1-5; D is unresolved. Trimming took 3 bases from V and 0 from J, leaving 18 bases between them. CDR1 is SEHNR and CDR2 is FQNEAQ in the germline V gene (reference sequence). The CDR3 is made up of 18 amino acids. CDR3 coding DNA: TGTGCCAGCAGCTTGCGGGTCCGAGCCTTGGCTAGCAATCAGCCCCAGCATTTT. Amino acid sequence: CASSLRVRALASNQPQHF.

This clone was detected only once. This chain joins TRBV5-4 and TRBJ2-3; 8 nucleotides align to TRBD1. The CDR3 spans 16 residues. CDR1 SGHNT and CDR2 YYREEE come from the germline V gene (reference sequence). The ends lost 3 bases at V and 0 bases at J; junction bases unmatched: 6. The CDR3 spells CASSSGTGDSTDTQYF. The CDR3 DNA reads as TGTGCCAGCAGCTCCGGGACAGGAGATAGCACAGATACGCAGTATTTT.

This sequence joins TRBV6-5 and TRBJ1-2; 7 nucleotides agree with TRBD1. The CDR3 has 13 residues. From germline, CDR1 is MNHEY and CDR2 SVGAGI. J lost 5 bases, V lost 6 bases, and 6 bases had no gene match. The CDR3 region is CASRRQGGYGYTF. The CDR3 DNA reads TGTGCCAGCAGACGACAGGGAGGATATGGCTACACCTTC.

The rearrangement joins TRBV11-2 to TRBJ1-3; D might be TRBD1 (5 bases). Germline values: CDR1 SGHAT, CDR2 FQNNGV. CDR3 length: 16 amino acids. V lost 5 bases and J 0 bases, leaving 14 bases between the germline ends. CDR3 in DNA: TGTGCCAGCAGCCTAGGCGGGGGAAGCTCTGGAAACACCATATATTTT. Its translation: CASSLGGGSSGNTIYF.

This clone was seen just once. This chain uses TRBV19 with TRBJ2-3, with D possibly matching TRBD2 (5 bases). CDR1 and CDR2 (germline): LNHDA, SQIVND (reference sequence). The CDR3 spans 17 residues. Deletions cut 0 bases from V and 0 bases from J, with 13 bases between. CDR3 bases: TGTGCCAGTAGTATAGATCCGGACTTTGCTAGCACAGATACGCAGTATTTT. Its translation is CASSIDPDFASTDTQYF.

This chain links TRBV24-1 with TRBJ2-1; D may be TRBD2 (5 bases). The CDR3 extends over 16 amino acids. The germline gives CDR1 KGHDR, CDR2 SFDVKD. Trimming took 4 bases from V and 7 from J, leaving 19 bases between them. Here the CDR3 reads CATSDSGPGDRNEQFF. CDR3 in DNA: TGTGCCACCAGTGACAGCGGACCCGGGGATCGTAATGAGCAGTTCTTC.

V and J are TRBV23-1 and TRBJ2-5; 11 bases fit TRBD1. TRBV23-1 is an ORF, with its function uncertain. The CDR3 has 18 amino acids. V lost 1 base, J lost 5 bases, and 12 bases stayed unmatched. The CDR3 sequence: CASSQWDRGNPVRETQYF. The CDR3 DNA is TGCGCCAGCAGTCAATGGGACAGGGGGAATCCGGTAAGGGAGACCCAGTACTTC.

In nucleotides, the CDR3 is TGTGCCAGCTCCGGGAACCCCGGGGACACTGAAGCTTTCTTT. Its protein product is CASSGNPGDTEAFF. The rearrangement links TRBV18 to TRBJ1-1; D is unresolved. This CDR3 is built from 14 residues. CDR1 and CDR2 from the germline V gene are KGHSH and LQKENI. The V end was cut by 6 bases, the J end by 3 bases, with 14 bases between.

This clone has a handful of counts. The chain joins TRBV7-6 to TRBJ2-1; 8 nucleotides align to TRBD2. V lost 5 bases, J lost 7 bases, and 10 bases stayed unmatched. The CDR3 loop spans 15 amino acids. Germline lookup yields CDR1 SGHVS and CDR2 FNYEAQ. The CDR3 loop is CASSAPAGVGNEQFF. The CDR3 region has the DNA TGTGCCAGCAGCGCCCCAGCGGGGGTAGGGAATGAGCAGTTCTTC. Using reference TRBV7-6 and TRBJ2-1 for the parts outside the CDR3, the full variable domain is GAGVSQSPRYKVTKRGQDVALRCDPISGHVSLYWYRQALGQGPEFLTYFNYEAQQDKSGLPNDRFSAERPEGSISTLTIQRTEQRDSAMYRCASSAPAGVGNEQFFGPGTRLTVL.

The rearrangement uses TRBV10-3 and TRBJ1-1; D is ambiguous. This CDR3 contains 12 residues. V lost 9 bases to trimming and J lost 5 bases, with 13 bases between them. The germline gives CDR1 ENHRY, CDR2 SYGVKD. The CDR3 DNA is TGTGCCATGGCGGGAAGGGAAACTGAAGCTTTCTTT. This encodes CAMAGRETEAFF.

The chain links TRBV7-2 to TRBJ2-5; maybe TRBD2 (5 bases). V was trimmed by 1 base and J by 5 bases, leaving 11 bases between them. CDR3 size: 14 residues. CDR1 is SGHTA, CDR2 FQGNSA, per germline. The CDR3 sequence is CASSLEGASETQYF. The CDR3 bases are TGTGCCAGCAGCTTAGAGGGAGCCTCGGAGACCCAGTACTTC.